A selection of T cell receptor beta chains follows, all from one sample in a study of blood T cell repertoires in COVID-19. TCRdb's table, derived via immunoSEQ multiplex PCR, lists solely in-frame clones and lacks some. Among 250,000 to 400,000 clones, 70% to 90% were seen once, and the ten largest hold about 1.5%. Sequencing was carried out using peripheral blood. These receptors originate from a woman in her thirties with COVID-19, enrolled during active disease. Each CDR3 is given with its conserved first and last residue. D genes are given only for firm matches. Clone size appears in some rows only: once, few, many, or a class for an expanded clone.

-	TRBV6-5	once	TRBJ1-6	CASRALSSYNSPLHF	TGTGCCAGCCGAGCCTTAAGCTCCTATAATTCACCCCTCCACTTT
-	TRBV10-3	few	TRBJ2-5	CAISELLAKTQYF	TGTGCCATCAGTGAGTTACTAGCAAAGACCCAGTACTTC
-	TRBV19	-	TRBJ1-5	CASSIRDQPQHF	TGTGCCAGTAGTATCCGGGATCAGCCCCAGCATTTT
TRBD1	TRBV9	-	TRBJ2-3	CASSAWTGSTDTQYF	TGTGCCAGCAGCGCTTGGACAGGTAGCACAGATACGCAGTATTTT
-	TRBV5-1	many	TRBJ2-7	CASSLGQGLEQYF	TGCGCCAGCAGCTTGGGGCAGGGCCTGGAGCAGTACTTC
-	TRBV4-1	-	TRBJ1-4	CASSLAGLASEKLFF	TGCGCCAGCAGCCTGGCAGGTTTGGCCAGTGAAAAACTGTTTTTT
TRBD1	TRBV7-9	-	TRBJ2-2	CASSLGTGQGNTGELFF	TGTGCCAGCAGCTTAGGAACTGGACAGGGGAACACCGGGGAGCTGTTTTTT
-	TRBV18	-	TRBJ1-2	CASSPGQFNYGYTF	TGTGCCAGCTCACCCGGACAGTTTAACTATGGCTACACCTTC
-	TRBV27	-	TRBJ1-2	CASSLTPGGGYGYTF	TGTGCCAGCAGCCTAACTCCGGGAGGAGGCTATGGCTACACCTTC
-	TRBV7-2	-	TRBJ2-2	CASSLKYGSTGELFF	TGTGCCAGCAGCTTAAAGTATGGCTCCACCGGGGAGCTGTTTTTT
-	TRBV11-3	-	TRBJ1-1	CASSLVTSEAFF	TGTGCCAGCAGCTTAGTTACAAGTGAAGCTTTCTTT
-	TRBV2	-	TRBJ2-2	CASRSRGGTGELFF	TGTGCCAGCAGAAGTAGGGGCGGCACCGGGGAGCTGTTTTTT
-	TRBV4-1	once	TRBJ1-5	CASSQDGSFSSNQPQHF	TGCGCCAGCAGCCAAGATGGCAGTTTTAGCAGCAATCAGCCCCAGCATTTT
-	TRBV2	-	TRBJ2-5	CASSEVGGETQYF	TGTGCCAGCAGTGAAGTAGGCGGGGAGACCCAGTACTTC
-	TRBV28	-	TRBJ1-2	CASTSRSRANYGYTF	TGTGCCAGCACCTCCCGGTCCCGGGCTAACTATGGCTACACCTTC
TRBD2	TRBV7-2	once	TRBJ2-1	CASSLGAGGYYNEQFF	TGTGCCAGCAGCTTGGGCGCGGGGGGATACTACAATGAGCAGTTCTTC
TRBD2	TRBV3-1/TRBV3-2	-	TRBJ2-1	CASSPLVAGGRYNEQFF	TGTGCCAGCAGCCCTCTAGTAGCGGGGGGACGATACAATGAGCAGTTCTTC